Sequencing of this T cell receptor beta chain was carried out in a study of T cells expressing NK-cell markers. As for the study in general: Sequencing of TCR beta repertoires drew on sorted CD3+CD56+NKG2C+, CD3+CD56+NKG2C- and CD3+CD56-NKG2C+ T cells.

UMIs accompanied the 5'RACE template switching by which TCR beta cDNA was made. Reanalyzing the 5' RACE reads, TCRdb keeps one entry per CDR3 protein, without DNA. The specimen's table records 250,000 or so distinct CDR3 sequences. Remarks on this clonotype: The antigen is not known.

Notes on the study in general: Expanded clones of NKG2C+ T cells had an unclear HCMV specificity.

The CDR3 length is 15 residues. From germline, CDR1 is LNHDA and CDR2 SQIVND (reference sequence). The chain links TRBV19 to TRBJ2-7. This TCR was recovered from a woman aged 18 to 69 in good health. The source material was blood T cells: a sorted CD56 or NKG2C T cell subset, CD4+ or CD8+ T cells, or bulk PBMC T cells (not recorded which). CDR3 sequence: CASSIAAIGSYEQYF.